The 25 T cell receptor beta chains below were found in one sample sequenced in a study of response to subunit inactivated influenza vaccine. MiXCR, applied by TCRdb to the RT-PCR reads, yields one record per CDR3 protein. The sample carries about 800,000 distinct CDR3 sequences, around 20% recorded once. Sequencing was performed on PBMCs from blood, taken more than 4 days after vaccination. Source of these receptors: a man in his fifties or sixties who received an inactivated influenza vaccine.

The V gene is TRBV7-3, the J gene TRBJ2-1, with D hard to call. This CDR3 has 15 residues. Trimming stripped 0 bases from V and 4 bases from J, with 10 bases between. The V gene's germline CDR1 is SGHTA and CDR2 FQGTGA. The CDR3 sequence: CASSLTASLYNEQFF. The CDR3 nucleotides read TGTGCCAGCAGCTTAACAGCGAGCTTATACAATGAGCAGTTCTTC.

The chain joins TRBV6-5 to TRBJ2-7; D is possibly TRBD2 (6 bases). This CDR3 region has 14 residues. The V end lost 2 bases, the J end lost 3 bases, and 11 bases lay between the germline ends. CDR1 is MNHEY and CDR2 is SVGAGI in the germline V gene. DNA for the CDR3: TGTGCCAGCAGTTACAGTAGCGGCCGCTACGAGCAGTACTTC. As protein: CASSYSSGRYEQYF.

V gene TRBV28 combines with J gene TRBJ1-5, with TRBD1 matching over 7 bases. This CDR3 region has 14 residues. Germline V gene lookup returns CDR1 MDHEN and CDR2 SYDVKM. J gave up 2 bases and V 5 bases, and 3 bases lay outside the gene matches. This CDR3 reads CASSIQGRNQPQHF. CDR3 in DNA: TGTGCCAGCAGTATACAGGGGCGCAATCAGCCCCAGCATTTT.

This clonotype has a handful of counts. The gene calls are TRBV18 and TRBJ2-7, with D possibly TRBD2 on 5 matching bases. This CDR3 spans 16 amino acids. V lost 1 base, J lost 2 bases, and 15 bases lay in between. Germline CDR1 KGHSH, CDR2 LQKENI. The CDR3 nucleotides read TGTGCCAGCTCACCACGCCGGCACGGGGTCGCCTACGAGCAGTACTTC. Its translation: CASSPRRHGVAYEQYF.

This clonotype was detected only a few times. This chain uses TRBV7-9 with TRBJ1-2, with TRBD1 matching over 11 bases. The CDR3 is 15 amino acids. Germline V lookup: CDR1 SEHNR, CDR2 FQNEAQ (reference sequence). After removal of 3 bases from V and 8 bases from J, the junction contained 8 bases not matched to a gene. Here the CDR3 DNA reads TGTGCCAGCAGCTTGGACAGGGGGCATGGAGGAGGCTACACCTTC. This translates into CASSLDRGHGGGYTF. Variable domain in full (rest from reference TRBV7-9 and TRBJ1-2): DTGVSQNPRHKITKRGQNVTFRCDPISEHNRLYWYRQTLGQGPEFLTYFQNEAQLEKSRLLSDRFSAERPKGSFSTLEIQRTEQGDSAMYLCASSLDRGHGGGYTFGSGTRLTVV.

This sequence joins TRBV20-1 and TRBJ2-5; 9 bases are a match to TRBD2. The CDR3 is 12 amino acids. Per germline, CDR1 DFQATT and CDR2 SNEGSKA (reference sequence). With 6 bases clipped from V and 5 bases from J, the junction kept 4 bases outside the gene matches. CDR3 nucleotides: TGCAGTGCACGAGGACTAGCGGAGACCCAGTACTTC. It yields the protein CSARGLAETQYF.

This chain's CDR3 is CASRQGASGGEQYF. The CDR3 region has the DNA TGTGCCAGCAGACAGGGCGCTAGCGGGGGCGAGCAGTACTTC. The chain uses TRBV7-9 and TRBJ2-7; 10 bases align to TRBD2. J gave up 6 bases and V 6 bases, and 8 bases lay outside the gene matches. The CDR3 runs 14 residues. Germline V gene sequence: CDR1 SEHNR, CDR2 FQNEAQ (reference sequence).

As for this clonotype: At one of its ends the junction is not consistent with the germline gene, which may arise from a read error. This chain links TRBV7-2 with TRBJ1-1; perhaps TRBD1 as D (5 bases). The germline V gene encodes CDR1 SGHTA and CDR2 FQGNSA. This CDR3 is built from 15 residues. This CDR3 reads CASSPQGGMKTEAFF. CDR3 nucleotide sequence: TGTGCCAGCAGCCCGCAGGGAGGGATGAAGACTGAAGCTTTCTTT.

The chain carries TRBV9 and TRBJ2-7; unclear D gene. In germline, CDR1 is SGDLS, CDR2 YYNGEE. The CDR3 runs 15 residues. V shed 3 bases and J shed 4 bases, with 17 bases lying between them. The chain's CDR3 is CASSGIPGPSYEQYF. CDR3 DNA: TGTGCCAGCAGCGGGATACCGGGTCCCAGTTACGAGCAGTACTTC.

This clonotype was counted a few times. The chain joins TRBV7-2 to TRBJ2-3; D might be TRBD2 (5 bases). The CDR3 is made up of 15 amino acids. V lost 1 base and J lost 3, with 11 bases in between. Per germline, CDR1 SGHTA and CDR2 FQGNSA. The CDR3 coding sequence is TGTGCCAGCAGCTTAGGGCGTCGGGGTACAGATACGCAGTATTTT. Its translation: CASSLGRRGTDTQYF.

This clonotype was observed a few times. This chain joins TRBV29-1 and TRBJ2-5; D may be TRBD1 (6 bases). The V end lost 3 bases, the J end lost 1 base, and 15 bases lay between the germline ends. Germline values: CDR1 SQVTM, CDR2 ANQGSEA. The CDR3 extends over 15 amino acids. The CDR3 DNA reads as TGCAGCGTTGATGGGTCAGGGGCGATCCAAGAGACCCAGTACTTC. As protein: CSVDGSGAIQETQYF.

This clonotype was counted at least ten times. The chain employs TRBV27 and TRBJ1-1, with 10 bases lining up with TRBD1. The germline CDR1 and CDR2 sequences are MNHEY and SMNVEV (reference sequence). J gave up 5 bases and V 4 bases, and 10 bases lay outside the gene matches. The CDR3 runs 16 residues. The CDR3 sequence: CASSSRTGGFYTEAFF. For the CDR3, the DNA is TGTGCCAGCAGTTCCAGGACAGGGGGGTTTTATACTGAAGCTTTCTTT.

In this sample, this clonotype turned up a few times. The V and J genes are TRBV20-1 and TRBJ2-1, with 11 bases matching TRBD2. From germline, CDR1 is DFQATT and CDR2 SNEGSKA (reference sequence). The junction had 4 bases not matched to a gene; V was cut back by 4 bases and J by 8 bases. The CDR3 is 13 residues long. DNA of the CDR3: TGCAGTGCTAATAGCGGGAGGGAGTATGAGCAGTTCTTC. Translating gives CSANSGREYEQFF.

This clonotype was recorded at least ten times. V gene TRBV5-1 combines with J gene TRBJ2-2; D remains unclear. Trimming pared 0 bases from V and 5 bases from J, leaving 11 bases between. This CDR3 has 15 residues. The V gene's germline CDR1 is SGHRS and CDR2 YFSETQ. Here the CDR3 DNA reads TGCGCCAGCAGCTTGGCAGCCTCCCGGACCGGGGAGCTGTTTTTT. Its protein product is CASSLAASRTGELFF.

The chain is built from TRBV30 and TRBJ2-3; possible D gene TRBD1, 6 bases. Germline V gene lookup returns CDR1 GTSNPN and CDR2 SVGIG (reference sequence). CDR3 size: 15 residues. V was trimmed by 2 bases and J by 0 bases, leaving 12 bases between them. This CDR3 reads CAWSRKQGSTDTQYF. The CDR3, as DNA: TGTGCCTGGAGTCGAAAACAGGGAAGCACAGATACGCAGTATTTT.

V is TRBV3-1 and J is TRBJ2-3; D ambiguous. V was shortened by 8 bases and J by 8 bases, with 17 bases between the two germline ends. Germline CDR1 and CDR2: LGHDT and YNNKEL (reference sequence). The CDR3 contains 13 residues. DNA of the CDR3: TGTGCCAGCCGATCTTTGGGTTCGGGTACGCAGTATTTT. This encodes CASRSLGSGTQYF.

This chain joins TRBV12-3 or TRBV12-4 and TRBJ2-5; D unclear. The CDR3 spans 13 residues. Trimming shortened V by 2 bases and J by 2 bases, and 6 bases separated the two germline ends. The CDR3 protein is CASSLYSQETQYF. The CDR3 nucleotides are TGTGCCAGCAGTTTATACAGTCAAGAGACCCAGTACTTC.

The V and J genes are TRBV10-3 and TRBJ2-7, with 11 bases identical to TRBD2. Trimming removed 4 bases from V and 3 bases from J; junction bases left unmatched: 5. CDR1 is ENHRY, CDR2 SYGVKD, per germline. This CDR3 is 15 amino acids long. This CDR3 is CAISAPGTSGYEQYF. The DNA for the CDR3 is TGTGCCATCAGTGCCCCCGGGACTAGCGGCTACGAGCAGTACTTC.

The chain's CDR3 is CASSRLQINNEKLFF. The CDR3 DNA reads as TGCGCCAGCAGCCGATTACAGATAAATAATGAAAAACTGTTTTTT. The V call is TRBV4-1, the J call TRBJ1-4, with D hard to call. The CDR3 length is 15 residues. V shed 4 bases and J shed 4 bases, with 13 bases lying between them. Germline loops: CDR1 MGHRA, CDR2 YSYEKL.

This clonotype was picked up a small number of times. The chain couples TRBV29-1 to TRBJ2-2; D call uncertain. Trimming removed 0 bases at V and 3 bases at J, with 8 bases between. This CDR3 comprises 14 residues. CDR1 is SQVTM, CDR2 ANQGSEA, per germline. The CDR3 bases are TGCAGCGTTGAAGATGGCCAGCACACCGGGGAGCTGTTTTTT. This translates into CSVEDGQHTGELFF.

The chain links TRBV6-1 to TRBJ2-1; D may be TRBD1 (5 bases). This CDR3 spans 14 amino acids. Germline V gene sequence: CDR1 MNHNS, CDR2 SASEGT. Trimming left V 3 bases short and J 7 bases short, with 13 bases between. CDR3 DNA: TGTGCCAGCAGTGAGATAGGGGTTAGGAATGAGCAGTTCTTC. It is translated as CASSEIGVRNEQFF.

V is TRBV4-1 and J is TRBJ2-2; 8 nucleotides agree with TRBD1. V shed 9 bases, J shed 4 bases, and the junction held 4 bases outside the gene matches. Germline assignment: CDR1 MGHRA and CDR2 YSYEKL. This CDR3 is built from 13 residues. CDR3 nucleotide sequence: TGCGCCAGAAACAGGGGGAGCACCGGGGAGCTGTTTTTT. This encodes CARNRGSTGELFF.

This clonotype appeared a few times. This chain uses TRBV10-3 with TRBJ2-1; 14 nucleotides line up with TRBD2. Per germline, CDR1 ENHRY and CDR2 SYGVKD. The CDR3 has 17 residues. V trimming: 6 bases; J trimming: 5 bases; junction bases outside the gene matches: 9. The CDR3 coding sequence is TGTGCCATCAGCCAGGGACTAGCGGGAGTTGGGGACAATGAGCAGTTCTTC. Its protein product is CAISQGLAGVGDNEQFF.

The rearrangement uses TRBV7-9 and TRBJ2-1, with 8 bases identical to TRBD1. Trimming removed 4 bases from V and 3 bases from J; junction bases left unmatched: 11. The germline V gene has CDR1 SEHNR and CDR2 FQNEAQ (reference sequence). CDR3 length equals 17 residues. The CDR3 nucleotides are TGTGCCAGCAGCTCCCCCGACGGACAGGGTGGCTACAATGAGCAGTTCTTC. This encodes CASSSPDGQGGYNEQFF.

This clonotype was counted many times. One end of the junction does not line up with germline, which may come from a read error. V gene TRBV10-2 combines with J gene TRBJ2-7, with D unresolved. Germline V gene data show CDR1 as WSHSY and CDR2 as SAAADI. The CDR3 length is 12 residues. The CDR3 region is CASSESGYEQYF. In DNA, the CDR3 is TGTGCCAGCAGTGAATCGGGCTACGAGCAGTACTTC.